Following are 8 T cell receptor beta chains from one sample sequenced in a study of blood T cell repertoires in COVID-19. Clones were sequenced by immunoSEQ multiplex PCR, and TCRdb holds only the in-frame ones, with some missing. The profile covers roughly 160,000 clones, with roughly 88% appearing a single time and roughly 2.8% taken by the ten largest. Sample: peripheral blood. The receptors originated from a woman in her sixties or seventies with acute or convalescent COVID-19.

The chain employs TRBV5-1 and TRBJ1-2; a possible D gene is TRBD1 (5 bases). Germline-derived CDR1 and CDR2 are SGHRS and YFSETQ. The V gene lost 0 bases and the J gene lost 6 bases, with 12 bases spanning the gap. This CDR3 is built from 14 residues. The CDR3 DNA sequence: TGCGCCAGCAGCTTGGCGGCAGGGAACGATGGCTACACCTTC. Translation: CASSLAAGNDGYTF. The full variable domain, with the rest looked up from reference TRBV5-1 and TRBJ1-2, is KAGVTQTPRYLIKTRGQQVTLSCSPISGHRSVSWYQQTPGQGLQFLFEYFSETQRNKGNFPGRFSGRQFSNSRSEMNVSTLELGDSALYLCASSLAAGNDGYTFGSGTRLTVV.

The rearrangement links TRBV29-1 to TRBJ2-3, with 8 bases matching TRBD2. Trimming at V came to 6 bases and at J to 1 base, leaving 9 bases not matched to a gene. The CDR3 length is 15 residues. Germline-derived CDR1 and CDR2 are SQVTM and ANQGSEA. The CDR3, as DNA: TGCAGCGTACTCAAGGATAGCGGGGGCACAGATACGCAGTATTTT. Translated: CSVLKDSGGTDTQYF.

This clone was detected only once. V and J are TRBV5-5 and TRBJ1-2, with D unclear. Germline loops: CDR1 SGHKS, CDR2 YYEKEE (reference sequence). The CDR3 has 16 residues. V was clipped by 4 bases and J by 1 base, with 17 bases between them. CDR3 DNA sequence: TGTGCCAGCAGCCCCCGAACGCCGGGAATTAACTATGGCTACACCTTC. This sequence encodes CASSPRTPGINYGYTF.

The V call is TRBV6-5, the J call TRBJ2-7; 7 positions match TRBD1. Germline V gene sequence: CDR1 MNHEY, CDR2 SVGAGI. This CDR3 has 14 amino acids. Trimming at V came to 7 bases and at J to 3 bases, leaving 9 bases not matched to a gene. In nucleotides, the CDR3 is TGTGCCAGCACTCTAGGGACAGAGAGCTACGAGCAGTACTTC. Its protein product is CASTLGTESYEQYF.

This clone is a singleton in its sample. The gene calls are TRBV7-2 and TRBJ2-3; 12 nucleotides align to TRBD2. V lost 7 bases, J lost 2 bases, and 7 bases stayed unmatched. CDR1 SGHTA and CDR2 FQGNSA come from the germline V gene. The CDR3 has 16 amino acids. The CDR3: CASNRLAGALTDTQYF. CDR3 coding DNA: TGTGCCAGCAACCGACTAGCGGGGGCCCTCACAGATACGCAGTATTTT.

J is TRBJ1-1 and V is TRBV5-6; the D gene is possibly TRBD1 (6 bases). From germline, CDR1 is SGHDT and CDR2 YYEEEE. Trimming pared 3 bases from V and 2 bases from J, leaving 17 bases between. The CDR3 is 16 residues long. CDR3 DNA sequence: TGTGCCAGCAGCTCTCTCGAGGGGGTGAGAAACACTGAAGCTTTCTTT. Protein product: CASSSLEGVRNTEAFF.

This sequence joins TRBV5-1 and TRBJ2-7, with TRBD1 identical over 8 bases. The CDR3 has 15 residues. Germline assignment: CDR1 SGHRS and CDR2 YFSETQ. Trimming at V came to 3 bases and at J to 3 bases, leaving 8 bases not matched to a gene. The CDR3 protein is CASSSGTGFVYEQYF. CDR3 DNA: TGCGCCAGCAGCTCTGGGACAGGATTCGTCTACGAGCAGTACTTC.

CDR3 in DNA: TGTGCCAGCTCACCATTAGCGGGGGCCTTCCAAGAGACCCAGTACTTC. Translation: CASSPLAGAFQETQYF. The rearrangement joins TRBV18 to TRBJ2-5, with 9 positions matching TRBD2. With V trimmed by 2 bases and J by 1 base, 5 bases remained unmatched. The CDR3 runs 16 residues. The V gene's germline CDR1 is KGHSH and CDR2 LQKENI.